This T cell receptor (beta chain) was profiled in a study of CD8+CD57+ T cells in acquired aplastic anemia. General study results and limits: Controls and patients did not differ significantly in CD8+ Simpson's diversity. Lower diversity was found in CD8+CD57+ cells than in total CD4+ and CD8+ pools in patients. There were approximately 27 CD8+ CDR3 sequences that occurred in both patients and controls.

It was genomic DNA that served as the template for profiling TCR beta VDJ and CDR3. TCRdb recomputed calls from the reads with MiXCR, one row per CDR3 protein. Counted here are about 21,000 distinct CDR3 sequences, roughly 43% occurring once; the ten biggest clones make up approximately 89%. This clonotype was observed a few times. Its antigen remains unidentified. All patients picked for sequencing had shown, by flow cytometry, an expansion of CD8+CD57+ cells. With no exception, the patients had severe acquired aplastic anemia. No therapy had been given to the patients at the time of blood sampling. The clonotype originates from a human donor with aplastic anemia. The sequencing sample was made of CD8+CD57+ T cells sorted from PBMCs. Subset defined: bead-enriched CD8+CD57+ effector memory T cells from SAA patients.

The CDR3 is CSAPDRVQETQYF. The CDR3, as DNA: TGCAGTGCACCGGACAGGGTACAAGAGACCCAGTACTTC. The V gene is TRBV20-1, the J gene TRBJ2-5, with 8 bases fitting TRBD1. This CDR3 spans 13 amino acids. In germline, CDR1 is DFQATT, CDR2 SNEGSKA (reference sequence). V shed 6 bases, J shed 2 bases, and the junction held 5 bases outside the gene matches.